This T cell receptor beta chain was retrieved from a study of blood T cell repertoires in COVID-19. Profiled with immunoSEQ multiplex PCR; TCRdb holds only in-frame clones, not every one. The data hold about 200,000 clones, with 70% to 90% observed a single time. Unmatched junction bases numbered 8, after V lost 0 bases and J lost 6 bases. The CDR3 covers 16 residues. CDR1 SGHRS and CDR2 YFSETQ come from the germline V gene. Sequencing used peripheral blood. The clonotype originates from a man in his fifties with COVID-19, enrolled during active disease. The chain links TRBV5-1 to TRBJ2-3, with 9 bases fitting TRBD1. For the CDR3, the DNA is TGCGCCAGCAGCTTGGCCGGGACAGGGATTTACGATACGCAGTATTTT. Residues: CASSLAGTGIYDTQYF.